This TCR beta chain is drawn from a study of T cell repertoires in cytomegalovirus infection. On the study more broadly: Public TCR beta signatures were indicative of both CMV infection and a matching HLA type.

In TCRdb, the reads were re-called with MiXCR into one record per CDR3 protein. The sample records around 130,000 distinct CDR3 sequences, approximately 8.8% being singletons. This clonotype has a count of ten or more. In germline, CDR1 is MNHNS, CDR2 SASEGT. The length of the CDR3 is 14 residues. Trimming stripped 7 bases from V and 8 bases from J, with 15 bases between. Sequenced sample: PBMCs. The TCR sequence derives from a human donor in good health (CMV status not recorded). Some clones in this sample may be carry-over from other donors' samples. This rearrangement joins TRBV6-1 to TRBJ1-6; D may be TRBD1 (5 bases). The CDR3 spells CASIRTGGDSPLHF. CDR3 sequence (DNA): TGTGCCAGCATTCGGACCGGGGGGGATTCACCCCTCCACTTT.